Given below is one T cell receptor (beta chain) in context. This sample was included in a study of shared clonotypes between healthy human individuals. At deep level, the assay was performed. Every immunoSEQ plate was one replicate of a subset's evenly spread DNA. Some clones are missing from TCRdb's copy, which holds only in-frame ones; the method was immunoSEQ multiplex PCR. The data show about 520,000 clones, about 85% seen once. The CDR3 has 14 amino acids. CDR1 SGDLS and CDR2 YYNGEE come from the germline V gene. The ends were cut back, 0 bases at V and 4 bases at J, with 10 bases in the middle. The chain uses TRBV9 and TRBJ1-1, with no clear D. The source of this sequence is a woman aged 40 to 49 in good health. Some clones in this sample may be carry-over from other donors' samples. Sequenced input: PBMCs. CDR3 in amino acids: CASSVVLTGTEAFF. The CDR3 DNA follows: TGTGCCAGCAGCGTAGTCTTAACGGGCACTGAAGCTTTCTTT.